The following is a T cell receptor beta chain sequence with its context. No antigen is known for it. The length of the CDR3 is 15 residues. Deletions cut 0 bases from V and 3 bases from J, with 10 bases between. CDR1 and CDR2 from the germline V gene are SGDLS and YYNGEE. This sample was included in a study of shared clonotypes between healthy human individuals. Notes on the study in general: Naive CD4 clonotype sharing across four donors was roughly 5%.

The protocol was immunoSEQ multiplex PCR, while the TCRdb copy is restricted to in-frame clones and leaves out a portion. Among about 1.1 million clones listed, 70% to 85% were seen once. The rearrangement uses TRBV9 and TRBJ1-5, with D possibly TRBD1 on 5 matching bases. Sequencing was carried out using memory CD4+ T cells from PBMCs. Subset denoted: CD45RA-negative fraction. This TCR came from a man between 18 and 35 years old in good health. Some clones in this sample may be carry-over from other donors' samples. Written as DNA, the CDR3 is TGTGCCAGCAGCGTAGTAGGGGACGTCAATCAGCCCCAGCATTTT. Translation: CASSVVGDVNQPQHF.